The 20 T cell receptor beta chains below all came from one sample that was sequenced in a study of blood T cells in healthy people across ages. The use of a sample-barcoded 5' primer and a J-beta primer mix characterized a second PCR of 7 to 11 cycles. Via MiXCR, TCRdb re-called the 5' RACE reads, giving one row per CDR3 protein. Of approximately 780,000 distinct CDR3 sequences detected, roughly 24% appear once; the ten largest clones hold 3%. The same specimen was also included in a second study, on T cells of mothers and their children.

Sequenced sample: blood. The receptors originated from a boy aged 10-17 years in good health.

This chain uses TRBV28 with TRBJ2-4, with a tentative D call TRBD1 (5 bases). V was clipped by 2 bases and J by 2 bases, with 13 bases between them. The CDR3 spans 16 residues. In germline, CDR1 is MDHEN, CDR2 SYDVKM. In DNA, the CDR3 is TGTGCCAGCAGTTTAGGCCGGACAATGACCAAAAACATTCAGTACTTC. Protein sequence: CASSLGRTMTKNIQYF. The full variable domain, in which reference TRBV28 and TRBJ2-4 provide the parts outside the CDR3, is DVKVTQSSRYLVKRTGEKVFLECVQDMDHENMFWYRQDPGLGLRLIYFSYDVKMKEKGDIPEGYSVSREKKERFSLILESASTNQTSMYLCASSLGRTMTKNIQYFGAGTRLSVL.

The chain joins TRBV5-1 to TRBJ2-1; 12 bases are a match to TRBD2. The CDR3 consists of 16 residues. Looked up from germline, CDR1 is SGHRS and CDR2 is YFSETQ. J gave up 4 bases and V 6 bases, and 8 bases lay outside the gene matches. CDR3 region: CASTHGGLAGYNEQFF. CDR3 nucleotides: TGCGCCAGCACCCATGGAGGACTAGCGGGGTACAATGAGCAGTTCTTC.

The V and J genes are TRBV6-2 or TRBV6-3 and TRBJ2-5; D perhaps matches TRBD2 (5 bases). V lost 7 bases and J 2 bases, leaving 11 bases between the germline ends. The CDR3 runs to 13 residues. CDR1 and CDR2 (germline): MNHEY, SVGEGT. The CDR3 coding sequence is TGTGCCAGCAACCAGCGGTTACAAGAGACCCAGTACTTC. Its protein is CASNQRLQETQYF.

The chain is built from TRBV27 and TRBJ1-1, with D uncertain. The CDR3 runs 16 residues. V lost 5 bases, J lost 1 base, and 17 bases lay in between. In germline, CDR1 is MNHEY, CDR2 SMNVEV (reference sequence). CDR3 bases: TGTGCCAGCAGTCCCAGACGAGCCCGGGAGAACACTGAAGCTTTCTTT. The encoded protein is CASSPRRARENTEAFF.

The J gene is TRBJ2-5, the V gene TRBV9; D may be TRBD2 (6 bases). The V gene's germline CDR1 is SGDLS and CDR2 YYNGEE. This CDR3 is built from 14 residues. The ends were cut back, 0 bases at V and 5 bases at J, with 11 bases in the middle. CDR3 nucleotides: TGTGCCAGCAGCGTAGATACTAGCAGGGAGACCCAGTACTTC. Its protein is CASSVDTSRETQYF.

The V call is TRBV12-3 or TRBV12-4, the J call TRBJ1-6, with 8 bases matching TRBD1. After removal of 6 bases from V and 1 base from J, the junction contained 5 bases not matched to a gene. CDR3 length equals 16 residues. CDR3 nucleotides: TGTGCCAGCAGCCTAAGGACAGGGTCCTATAATTCACCCCTCCACTTT. As protein: CASSLRTGSYNSPLHF.

This clonotype was seen only a few times. The V and J genes are TRBV20-1 and TRBJ2-5; D is possibly TRBD1 or TRBD2 (5 bases each). Germline V CDR1 and CDR2: DFQATT, SNEGSKA (reference sequence). The CDR3 runs to 13 residues. Trimming removed 2 bases from V and 4 bases from J, with 11 bases in between. The CDR3 loop is CSARIGTRETQYF. The CDR3 DNA follows: TGCAGTGCTAGAATAGGGACGAGAGAGACCCAGTACTTC.

The rearrangement links TRBV7-6 to TRBJ2-3; TRBD2 agrees at 8 bases. V trimming: 1 base; J trimming: 4 bases; junction bases outside the gene matches: 4. The germline V gene has CDR1 SGHVS and CDR2 FNYEAQ. The CDR3 covers 15 residues. This CDR3 is CASSLDGGAADTQYF. The CDR3 nucleotides are TGTGCCAGCAGCTTAGACGGGGGGGCCGCAGATACGCAGTATTTT.

In its sample, this clonotype was seen a few times. The J gene is TRBJ1-5, the V gene TRBV6-1; D unclear. The CDR3 has 15 amino acids. Germline-derived CDR1 and CDR2 are MNHNS and SASEGT. V was cut by 6 bases and J by 7 bases, with 19 bases left in between. CDR3 sequence reads: CASRPTPGSGQPQHF. For the CDR3, the DNA is TGTGCCAGCAGACCCACACCTGGCTCAGGACAGCCCCAGCATTTT.

In its sample, this clonotype was seen a few times. This sequence joins TRBV2 and TRBJ2-6, with D perhaps TRBD1 or TRBD2 (5 bases each). The ends were cut back, 6 bases at V and 2 bases at J, with 14 bases in the middle. This CDR3 region has 16 residues. Germline-derived CDR1 and CDR2 are SNHLY and FYNNEI. For the CDR3, the DNA is TGTGCCAGCAGAAGAGGGCCAGGGACTGGGGCCAACGTCCTGACTTTC. Protein sequence: CASRRGPGTGANVLTF.

J is TRBJ2-5 and V is TRBV6-5; 8 bases align to TRBD1. The J call could be wrong; TRBJ2-7 is a better fit for the DNA end. CDR3 length: 14 residues. Germline V gene sequence: CDR1 MNHEY, CDR2 SVGAGI. CDR3 region: CASSSYRGTYEQYF. The DNA of the CDR3 is TGTGCCAGCAGTTCCTACAGGGGGACCTACGAGCAGTACTTC.

This rearrangement joins TRBV5-5 to TRBJ2-4, with D tentatively TRBD1 or TRBD2 (5 bases each). The ends were cut back, 3 bases at V and 8 bases at J, with 12 bases in the middle. The CDR3 consists of 13 residues. The germline gives CDR1 SGHKS, CDR2 YYEKEE (reference sequence). The CDR3 reads CASSSYGGDIQYF. The CDR3 DNA reads TGTGCCAGCAGCTCTTATGGGGGAGACATTCAGTACTTC.

This clonotype occurred many times. The V and J genes are TRBV20-1 and TRBJ1-2, with D perhaps TRBD1 (6 bases). Trimming removed 3 bases at V and 6 bases at J, with 11 bases between. Germline CDR1 reads DFQATT; CDR2 reads SNEGSKA (reference sequence). The CDR3 covers 12 residues. CDR3 protein: CSASRGKDGYTF. In DNA form, the CDR3 reads TGCAGTGCTAGCAGGGGAAAGGATGGCTACACCTTC.

The V call is TRBV29-1, the J call TRBJ1-2, with no clear D. The CDR3 length is 13 residues. From germline, CDR1 is SQVTM and CDR2 ANQGSEA. With 6 bases removed from V and 4 bases from J, the gap between germline ends came to 15 bases. Here the CDR3 DNA reads TGCAGCGTCCATTACAGTGTACCCTATGGCTACACCTTC. It codes for CSVHYSVPYGYTF.

This clonotype was observed a few times. The rearrangement joins TRBV20-1 to TRBJ2-3, with 8 nucleotides matching TRBD2. This CDR3 spans 16 amino acids. Per germline, CDR1 DFQATT and CDR2 SNEGSKA (reference sequence). The V segment lost 0 bases and the J segment 1 base; nucleotides outside the gene matches: 6. CDR3 loop: CSARDTGRVGTDTQYF. In DNA form, the CDR3 reads TGCAGTGCTAGAGATACCGGGAGGGTCGGCACAGATACGCAGTATTTT.

The gene calls are TRBV3-1 and TRBJ2-7; D may be TRBD1 (5 bases). Looked up from germline, CDR1 is LGHDT and CDR2 is YNNKEL (reference sequence). The CDR3 has 15 amino acids. V shed 2 bases and J shed 2 bases, with 13 bases lying between them. This CDR3 is CASSQRGISTYEQYF. The CDR3 nucleotides read TGTGCCAGCAGCCAAAGGGGAATCTCAACCTACGAGCAGTACTTC.

The chain recombines TRBV27 with TRBJ2-7, with unresolved D. CDR1 and CDR2 from the germline V gene are MNHEY and SMNVEV (reference sequence). This CDR3 contains 16 residues. Trimming took off 0 bases at V and 4 bases at J, with 16 bases between the two ends. The CDR3 here is CASSLSKQVNTYEQYF. CDR3 in DNA: TGTGCCAGCAGTTTATCGAAGCAGGTTAATACATACGAGCAGTACTTC.

This clonotype was counted between two and nine times. The chain combines TRBV12-3 or TRBV12-4 with TRBJ2-3; 8 nucleotides line up with TRBD2. The CDR3 is 15 residues long. Trimming at V came to 6 bases and at J to 2 bases, leaving 7 bases not matched to a gene. This CDR3 is CASRRLGGVTDTQYF. The CDR3 region has the DNA TGTGCCAGCAGACGCCTCGGGGGGGTCACAGATACGCAGTATTTT.

This clonotype appeared a few times. V usage is TRBV3-1 and J usage is TRBJ1-2, with D uncertain. This CDR3 contains 15 residues. V lost 1 base to trimming and J lost 3 bases, with 12 bases between them. Per germline, CDR1 LGHDT and CDR2 YNNKEL (reference sequence). Here the CDR3 reads CASSQGRSVDYGYTF. The CDR3 bases are TGTGCCAGCAGCCAAGGCAGGTCCGTGGACTATGGCTACACCTTC.

The table lists this clonotype with a few counts. The V and J genes are TRBV11-1 and TRBJ2-5; 7 positions match TRBD2. V was clipped by 1 base and J by 5 bases; unmatched bases: 13. The CDR3 length is 17 residues. Germline loops: CDR1 SGHAT, CDR2 FQDESV (reference sequence). CDR3 DNA: TGTGCCAGCAGCTTAGGAGCGGGGCACCCTGTTCGGGAGACCCAGTACTTC. It encodes CASSLGAGHPVRETQYF.